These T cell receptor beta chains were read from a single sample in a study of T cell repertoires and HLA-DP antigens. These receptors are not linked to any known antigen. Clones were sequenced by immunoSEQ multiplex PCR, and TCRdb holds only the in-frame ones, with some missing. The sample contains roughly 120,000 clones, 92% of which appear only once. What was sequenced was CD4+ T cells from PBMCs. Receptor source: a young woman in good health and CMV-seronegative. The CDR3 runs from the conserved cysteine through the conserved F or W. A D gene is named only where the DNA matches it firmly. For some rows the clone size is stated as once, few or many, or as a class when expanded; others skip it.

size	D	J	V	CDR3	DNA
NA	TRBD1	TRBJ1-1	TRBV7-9	CASSFPLKGQGPNTEAFF	TGTGCCAGCAGCTTCCCACTAAAGGGACAGGGGCCAAACACTGAAGCTTTCTTT
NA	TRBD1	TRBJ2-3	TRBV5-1	CASSLSRDSFFTDTQYF	TGCGCCAGCAGCTTAAGTAGGGACAGCTTTTTCACAGATACGCAGTATTTT
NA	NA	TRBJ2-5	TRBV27	CASSLEAGETQYF	TGTGCCAGCAGTTTAGAAGCGGGAGAGACCCAGTACTTC
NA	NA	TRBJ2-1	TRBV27	CASSSPAASYNEQFF	TGTGCCAGCAGCTCCCCAGCGGCGTCCTACAATGAGCAGTTCTTC
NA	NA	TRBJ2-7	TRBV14	CASSHPGFSYEQYF	TGTGCCAGCAGCCACCCAGGGTTTTCCTACGAGCAGTACTTC
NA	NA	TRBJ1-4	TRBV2	CASSPGTSTNEKLFF	TGTGCCAGCAGTCCCGGTACCTCAACTAATGAAAAACTGTTTTTT
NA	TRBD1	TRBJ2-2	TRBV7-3	CASSPTGGSGELFF	TGTGCCAGCAGCCCGACAGGGGGCTCCGGGGAGCTGTTTTTT
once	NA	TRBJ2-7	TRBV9	CASSAGRATYEQYF	TGTGCCAGCAGCGCAGGCAGGGCTACCTACGAGCAGTACTTC
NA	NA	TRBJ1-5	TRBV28	CASRFGGTNQPQHF	TGTGCCAGCAGGTTTGGGGGGACAAATCAGCCCCAGCATTTT
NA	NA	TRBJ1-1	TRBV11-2	CASSLGGNTEAFF	TGTGCCAGCAGCTTGGGCGGGAACACTGAAGCTTTCTTT
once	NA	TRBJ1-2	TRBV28	CASSLQGSYGYTF	TGTGCCAGCAGTTTACAGGGCTCCTATGGCTACACCTTC
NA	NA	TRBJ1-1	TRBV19	CASSIGQLNTEAFF	TGTGCCAGTAGTATCGGTCAGTTAAACACTGAAGCTTTCTTT
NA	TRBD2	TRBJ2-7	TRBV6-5	CASRHNREAYEQYF	TGTGCCAGCAGACATAACCGGGAGGCCTACGAGCAGTACTTC
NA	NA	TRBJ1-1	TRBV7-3	CASSLMGVEGTEAFF	TGTGCCAGCAGCTTAATGGGAGTAGAGGGGACTGAAGCTTTCTTT
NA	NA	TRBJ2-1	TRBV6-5	CASSGRPNEQFF	TGTGCCAGCAGTGGGCGCCCCAATGAGCAGTTCTTC